The entry below gives a single TCR beta chain sequence along with its context. This record comes from a study of blood T cell repertoires in COVID-19. Trimming cost V 0 bases and J 5 bases; bases outside gene matches: 4. The CDR3 extends over 14 amino acids. CDR1 is SEHNR, CDR2 FQNEAQ, per germline (reference sequence). Original methodology: Reference gene primer amplification gave estimated nucleated cell counts. Clones were sequenced by immunoSEQ multiplex PCR, and TCRdb holds only the in-frame ones, with some missing. V and J calls and clone size are those listed in that table; D and trimming were worked out from the DNA. The sample records some 300,000 clones, around 89% being singletons.

Sequences were obtained from PBMCs or T cells enriched from blood (not recorded which). This clonotype was sampled from a woman between 18 and 30 years old with acute COVID-19. The V gene is TRBV7-9, the J gene TRBJ2-7; 7 nucleotides match TRBD2. The DNA for the CDR3 is TGTGCCAGCAGCTTAGCTGGCGGGAGAAACGAGCAGTACTTC. Translated, it gives CASSLAGGRNEQYF.